This T cell receptor beta chain was recovered during a study of regulatory T cells in long-lasting Graves disease. Study in general: Patients met the persistent Graves' disease definition after over 5 years of antithyroid drugs with positive TSH receptor antibodies. Study-level findings and limits: There were preferences for TRBV28, TRBJ1-2 and TRBJ2-5 in persistent disease. With approximately 2,800 shared public clonotypes, persistent patients exceeded new patients, who shared more than 750.

As for time point: persistent/refractory GD, antithyroid drugs over 5 years with positive TRAb. RNA isolated from PBMCs was used to make the TCR library. This clonotype was counted many times. Its antigen is unknown. In building TCR beta libraries, iRepertoire HTBI primers were used together with Arm-PCR of CDR3 regions. One entry per CDR3 protein, called by TCRdb with MiXCR from the multiplex PCR reads. The sample records around 400,000 distinct CDR3 sequences, 23% being singletons. V lost 5 bases and J 8 bases, leaving 18 bases between the germline ends. The germline V gene has CDR1 SGHAT and CDR2 FQNNGV. CDR3 size: 15 residues.

The sequenced sample was peripheral blood mononuclear cells (PBMCs), obtained when the disease was refractory, from a patient treated with antithyroid drugs. The genes are TRBV11-2 and TRBJ1-4; TRBD1 might be the D (5 bases). The TCR comes from a female donor with Graves disease. This chain's CDR3 is CASSVTSDMQEKLFF. Here the CDR3 DNA reads TGTGCCAGCAGCGTCACATCGGACATGCAAGAAAAACTGTTTTTT.